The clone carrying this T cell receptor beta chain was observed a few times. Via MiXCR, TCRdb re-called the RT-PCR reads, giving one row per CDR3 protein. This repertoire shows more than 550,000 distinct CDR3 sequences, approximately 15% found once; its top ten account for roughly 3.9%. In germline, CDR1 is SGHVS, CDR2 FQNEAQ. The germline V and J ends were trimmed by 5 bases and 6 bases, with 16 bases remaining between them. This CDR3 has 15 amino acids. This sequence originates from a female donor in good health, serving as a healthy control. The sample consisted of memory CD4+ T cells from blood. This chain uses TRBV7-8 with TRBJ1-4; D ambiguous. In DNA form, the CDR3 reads TGTGCCAGCAGCCTCAGGACCTTAGGTCATGAAAAACTGTTTTTT. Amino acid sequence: CASSLRTLGHEKLFF. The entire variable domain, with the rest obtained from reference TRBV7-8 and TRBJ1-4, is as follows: GAGVSQSPRYKVAKRGQDVALRCDPISGHVSLFWYQQALGQGPEFLTYFQNEAQLDKSGLPSDRFFAERPEGSVSTLKIQRTQQEDSAVYLCASSLRTLGHEKLFFGSGTQLSVL.